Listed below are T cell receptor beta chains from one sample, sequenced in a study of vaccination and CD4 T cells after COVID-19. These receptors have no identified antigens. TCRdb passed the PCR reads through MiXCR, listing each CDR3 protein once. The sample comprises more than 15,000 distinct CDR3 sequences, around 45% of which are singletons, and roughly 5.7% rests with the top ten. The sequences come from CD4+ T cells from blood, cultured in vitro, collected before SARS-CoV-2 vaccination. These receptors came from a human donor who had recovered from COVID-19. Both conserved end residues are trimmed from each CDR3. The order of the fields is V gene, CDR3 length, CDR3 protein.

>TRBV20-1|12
SANGGGINQPQH
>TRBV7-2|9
ASSSSETQY
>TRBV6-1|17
ASSERQGALNSSGNTIY
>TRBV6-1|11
ASLDRPNTEAF
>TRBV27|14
ASSSTGTVFNQPQH
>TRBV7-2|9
ASTGGEKLF
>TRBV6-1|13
ASSEGSETGYGYT
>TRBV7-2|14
ASSHRGGGVLNEQF
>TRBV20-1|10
SADQGARGYT
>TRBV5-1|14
ASSPYRDRVTDTQY
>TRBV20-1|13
SAREGGWDNSPLH
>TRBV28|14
ASSSPRGESSYEQY
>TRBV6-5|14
ASSYYGGGRNSPLH
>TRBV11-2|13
ASSRRLGANTEAF
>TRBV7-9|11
ASSFGSRDGYT
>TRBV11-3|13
ASEGNRQGSDTQY
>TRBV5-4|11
ASSAGDRPEAF
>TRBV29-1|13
SALLAGGNTDTQY
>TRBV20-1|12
SARDGRVHQPQH
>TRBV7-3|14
ASSLWGRGGTDTQY
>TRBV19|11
ATRTGGNQPQH
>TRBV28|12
ASSLVQVNTEAF
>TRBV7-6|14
ASSLIPTSNTDTQY
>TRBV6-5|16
ASSYGTSGSLSYNEQF
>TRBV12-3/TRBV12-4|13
ASSLTGVVTDTQY
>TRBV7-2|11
ASSLFGTYEQY
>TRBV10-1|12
ASTKSSSNQPQH
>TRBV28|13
ASSTQDRDHQPQH
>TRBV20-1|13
SASKTGPTNEKLF